The T cell receptor beta chain described here comes from a study of T cell repertoires in cytomegalovirus infection. V gave up 1 base and J gave up 6 bases, with 10 bases separating them. The V gene's germline CDR1 is SGHVS and CDR2 FQNEAQ. The CDR3 sequence is 13 residues long. Using its own MiXCR run on the reads, TCRdb lists one record per CDR3 protein. The data show roughly 340,000 distinct CDR3 sequences, roughly 28% seen once. Concerning this clonotype itself: Its target is unknown.

This chain connects TRBV7-8 to TRBJ2-7; no clear D. The clonotype was recovered from a human donor in good health (CMV status not recorded). Some clones in this sample may be carry-over from other donors' samples. Sequenced material: cultured PBMCs, taken from culture after CMV antigen stimulation. The chain's CDR3 is CASSLDGATEQYF. In DNA, the CDR3 is TGTGCCAGCAGCTTAGACGGCGCTACCGAGCAGTACTTC.